Listed here are 19 T cell receptor beta chains from one sample, sequenced in a study of patients and donors after allogeneic stem cell transplantation. One entry per CDR3 protein results from TCRdb running MiXCR on the RT-PCR reads. The sample has some 1,300 distinct CDR3 sequences, less than 50% seen once. Sequenced: blood, either unsorted or a sorted T cell fraction (not recorded which). These receptors all stem from a human donor who was either an allogeneic HSCT recipient or a stem cell or donor lymphocyte infusion donor (not recorded which). It is not recorded whose cells these are; they may come from a transplant donor.

This clonotype is large within its sample. V is TRBV2 and J is TRBJ1-1; no definite D call. Germline V gene data show CDR1 as SNHLY and CDR2 as FYNNEI. The CDR3 covers 12 residues. V lost 5 bases and J 2 bases, leaving 6 bases between the germline ends. CDR3 bases: TGTGCCAGCAGTTATGGCAACACTGAAGCTTTCTTT. The encoded protein is CASSYGNTEAFF. Full variable domain (outside the CDR3, taken from reference TRBV2 and TRBJ1-1): EPEVTQTPSHQVTQMGQEVILRCVPISNHLYFYWYRQILGQKVEFLVSFYNNEISEKSEIFDDQFSVERPDGSNFTLKIRSTKLEDSAMYFCASSYGNTEAFFGQGTRLTVV.

CDR3 in DNA: TGCAGTGCTGGAAGTAGCGGGAGGGCCGCAGATACGCAGTATTTT. Amino acids: CSAGSSGRAADTQYF. The chain combines TRBV20-1 with TRBJ2-3; 11 nucleotides align to TRBD2. Germline assignment: CDR1 DFQATT and CDR2 SNEGSKA (reference sequence). Trimming cost V 5 bases and J 4 bases; bases outside gene matches: 8. The CDR3 contains 15 residues.

This clonotype occurred a few times. V is TRBV12-2 and J is TRBJ2-7; the table's D call TRBD1 went unverified against the DNA. TRBV12-2 is a pseudogene locus. The CDR3 covers 12 residues. This chain's CDR3 is CASTPSPNEQYF. CDR3 in DNA: TGTGCAAGTACACCGTCCCCTAACGAGCAGTACTTC.

This rearrangement joins TRBV6-2 or TRBV6-3 to TRBJ1-5; D is ambiguous. V dropped 2 bases and J dropped 2 bases, with 4 bases sitting between them. Germline V gives CDR1 MNHEY, CDR2 SVGEGT. The CDR3 has 13 amino acids. The DNA of the CDR3 is TGTGCCAGCAGTTACGGTGGCAATCAGCCCCAGCATTTT. This sequence encodes CASSYGGNQPQHF.

The genes are TRBV7-6 and TRBJ2-5; TRBD2 aligns across 11 bases. In germline, CDR1 is SGHVS, CDR2 FNYEAQ. This CDR3 has 16 residues. After removal of 5 bases from V and 4 bases from J, the junction contained 9 bases not matched to a gene. CDR3 residues: CASSAILAGEGETQYF. The CDR3 DNA is TGTGCCAGCAGCGCGATACTAGCGGGAGAGGGAGAGACCCAGTACTTC.

V and J are TRBV2 and TRBJ1-5; D ambiguous. V lost 7 bases and J lost 5, with 12 bases in between. CDR1 SNHLY and CDR2 FYNNEI come from the germline V gene. The CDR3 totals 13 residues. CDR3 sequence (DNA): TGTGCCAGCAATCTTCAGCTGGATCAGCCCCAGCATTTT. Residues: CASNLQLDQPQHF.

The chain combines TRBV10-1 with TRBJ2-4; weak D call: TRBD2 (5 bases). The CDR3 is 15 amino acids. Germline CDR1 reads WNHNN; CDR2 reads SYGVQD (reference sequence). CDR3 in amino acids: CGGEQASLAKNIQYF. The CDR3 DNA is TGCGGCGGCGAGCAGGCTAGCCTAGCCAAAAACATTCAGTACTTC.

This clonotype was picked up a small number of times. V is TRBV13 and J is TRBJ1-1; no firm D call. Trimming stripped 0 bases from V and 1 base from J, with 6 bases between. The length of the CDR3 is 14 residues. Germline CDR1 PRHDT, CDR2 FYEKMQ (reference sequence). CDR3 in amino acids: CASSLGQWNTEAFF. The CDR3 coding sequence is TGTGCCAGCAGCTTAGGACAGTGGAACACTGAAGCTTTCTTT.

In this sample, this clonotype is large. The CDR3 nucleotides read TGTGCCAGCAGCTTGACTAGCAGCAAAAACATTCAGTACTTC. It specifies CASSLTSSKNIQYF. The rearrangement links TRBV5-5 to TRBJ2-4; TRBD2 is a possible D gene (6 bases). With 1 base removed from V and 3 bases from J, the gap between germline ends came to 8 bases. The germline CDR1 and CDR2 sequences are SGHKS and YYEKEE (reference sequence). The CDR3 has 14 residues.

The V and J genes are TRBV6-2 or TRBV6-3 and TRBJ2-3; D not certain. The CDR3 has 13 amino acids. Trimming cost V 0 bases and J 6 bases, with 7 bases left between them. The germline V gene has CDR1 MNHEY and CDR2 SVGEGT. CDR3 amino acids: CASSYSMADTQYF. The CDR3 DNA reads TGTGCCAGCAGTTACTCGATGGCGGATACGCAGTATTTT.

J is TRBJ2-7 and V is TRBV6-6, with 9 nucleotides matching TRBD2. The V gene end was trimmed by 6 bases and the J gene end by 0 bases; junction bases not matched to a gene: 9. Germline assignment: CDR1 MNHNY and CDR2 SVGAGI (reference sequence). This CDR3 spans 16 amino acids. The CDR3 sequence is CASRLTGREGSYEQYF. CDR3 DNA: TGTGCCAGCAGGCTGACTGGGCGGGAGGGCTCCTACGAGCAGTACTTC.

The V and J genes are TRBV24-1 and TRBJ1-5; TRBD1 might be the D (5 bases). Germline loops: CDR1 KGHDR, CDR2 SFDVKD. The germline V and J ends were trimmed by 6 bases and 7 bases, with 12 bases remaining between them. This CDR3 spans 13 amino acids. The CDR3 DNA reads as TGTGCCACCAGTCGGGCCGGGACCCAGCCCCAGCATTTT. Translated, it gives CATSRAGTQPQHF.

This clonotype was detected once. The chain has TRBV13 and TRBJ2-1; D might be TRBD2 (6 bases). The V gene's germline CDR1 is PRHDT and CDR2 FYEKMQ (reference sequence). V lost 5 bases to trimming and J lost 1 base, with 12 bases between them. There are 15 residues in the CDR3. CDR3 protein: CASSGRTDSYNEQFF. The CDR3 DNA is TGTGCCAGCAGCGGGAGGACGGATTCCTACAATGAGCAGTTCTTC.

This clonotype qualifies as hyperexpanded. The rearrangement uses TRBV7-2 and TRBJ2-1, with 10 bases aligning to TRBD2. This CDR3 has 15 amino acids. The V gene's germline CDR1 is SGHTA and CDR2 FQGNSA. The junction had 3 bases not matched to a gene; V was cut back by 2 bases and J by 5 bases. CDR3 coding DNA: TGTGCCAGCAGCTTATCCCTAGCGGGGGACAATGAGCAGTTCTTC. Protein product: CASSLSLAGDNEQFF. Together with reference TRBV7-2 and TRBJ2-1, the CDR3 gives the full variable domain: GAGVSQSPSNKVTEKGKDVELRCDPISGHTALYWYRQSLGQGLEFLIYFQGNSAPDKSGLPSDRFSAERTGGSVSTLTIQRTQQEDSAVYLCASSLSLAGDNEQFFGPGTRLTVL.

This clonotype was detected a few times. V usage is TRBV20-1 and J usage is TRBJ2-1; unclear D gene. With 5 bases removed from V and 8 bases from J, the gap between germline ends came to 7 bases. This CDR3 region has 10 residues. The germline V gene has CDR1 DFQATT and CDR2 SNEGSKA (reference sequence). The CDR3 sequence: CSAYDYEQFF. The CDR3, as DNA: TGCAGTGCTTATGATTATGAGCAGTTCTTC.

A few counts support this clonotype. The chain recombines TRBV7-9 with TRBJ2-3, with D possibly matching TRBD2 (7 bases). This CDR3 has 17 residues. The V and J ends lost 2 bases and 4 bases respectively, with 19 bases between them. Per the germline V gene, CDR1 is SEHNR and CDR2 is FQNEAQ (reference sequence). The CDR3 reads CASSLTPRGGRADTQYF. The CDR3 DNA is TGTGCCAGCAGCTTAACCCCGAGGGGGGGCCGGGCAGATACGCAGTATTTT.

This chain links TRBV30 with TRBJ2-7, with 8 bases matching TRBD1. The CDR3 consists of 13 residues. V lost 7 bases to trimming and J lost 6 bases; unmatched junction nucleotides: 11. The V gene's germline CDR1 is GTSNPN and CDR2 SVGIG (reference sequence). CDR3 amino acids: CALQRDRPAEQYF. As DNA, the CDR3 is TGTGCCTTACAACGGGACAGGCCGGCCGAGCAGTACTTC.

The table lists this clonotype with a few counts. V gene TRBV25-1 combines with J gene TRBJ2-7; possible D gene TRBD2, 5 bases. Germline loops: CDR1 MGHDK, CDR2 SYGVNS. The ends were cut back, 3 bases at V and 1 base at J, with 10 bases in the middle. There are 14 residues in the CDR3. The CDR3, as DNA: TGTGCCAGCAGTGACCCCGGGGAATCCTACGAGCAGTACTTC. Protein: CASSDPGESYEQYF.

This clonotype was detected once. The chain employs TRBV11-3 and TRBJ2-3; 7 nucleotides line up with TRBD2. Germline V CDR1 and CDR2: SGHNT, YENEEA. This CDR3 is built from 16 residues. The ends lost 5 bases at V and 0 bases at J; junction bases unmatched: 8. The CDR3 loop reads CASSRRLGGSTDTQYF. The CDR3 region has the DNA TGTGCCAGCAGCCGACGACTGGGAGGGAGCACAGATACGCAGTATTTT.